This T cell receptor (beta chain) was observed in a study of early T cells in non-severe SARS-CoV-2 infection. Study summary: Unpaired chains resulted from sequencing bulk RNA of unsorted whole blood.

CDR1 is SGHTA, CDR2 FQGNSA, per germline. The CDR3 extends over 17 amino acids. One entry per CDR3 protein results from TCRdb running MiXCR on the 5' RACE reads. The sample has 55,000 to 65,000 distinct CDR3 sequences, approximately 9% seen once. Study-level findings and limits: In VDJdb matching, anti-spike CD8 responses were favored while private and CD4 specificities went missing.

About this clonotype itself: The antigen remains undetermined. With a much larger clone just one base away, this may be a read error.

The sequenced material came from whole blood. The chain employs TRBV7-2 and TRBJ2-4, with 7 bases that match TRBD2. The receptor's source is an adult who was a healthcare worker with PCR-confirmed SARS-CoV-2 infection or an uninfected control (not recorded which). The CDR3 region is CASSPQPGRLAKDIQYF. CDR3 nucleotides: TGTGCCAGCAGCCCCCAACCAGGGAGACTAGCCAAAGACATTCAGTACTTC.